The rows below give T cell receptor beta chains drawn from one sample of a study of CD8 T cells in Susac syndrome. TCRdb fed the immunoSEQ multiplex PCR reads into MiXCR, producing one record per CDR3 protein. The table records 84,000 or so distinct CDR3 sequences, roughly 96% of them present only once. Specimen: CD8+ T cells from PBMCs. The receptors were gathered from a human donor with Susac syndrome. Both conserved end residues are part of each CDR3. D genes are given only for firm matches. Clone size is shown for a subset of rows, as once, few, many or a class of expanded clone.

v_call d_call clone_size cdr3_aa
TRBV20-1 - - CSAPPRGGIWGGYTF
TRBV27 TRBD1 - CASSLRGTGSTEAFF
TRBV27 TRBD1 - CASRIGQGALNEQFF
TRBV20-1 - - CSARGTDPTGELFF
TRBV11-2 TRBD2 - CASSFQTSGSSYEQYF
TRBV20-1 - - CSARDRPISSYNEQFF
TRBV9 TRBD1 - CASSVSGGGTEAFF
TRBV7-8 - - CASSLGEWSQFF
TRBV20-1 - - CSARDHAGQETQYF
TRBV7-8 - - CASSPTREADTQYF
TRBV20-1 TRBD2 - CSANLAGGRGTGELFF
TRBV5-4 TRBD1 - CASSLSGQTLSETQYF
TRBV19 TRBD1 - CATLQGAAGELFF
TRBV12-3/TRBV12-4 TRBD1 - CASSRQGDYAGELFF
TRBV15 TRBD2 - CATSNRAGGPDTQYF
TRBV6-2/TRBV6-3 TRBD1 once CASSSRQGTLNQPQHF
TRBV29-1 - - CSVDTPWGGETQYF
TRBV12-3/TRBV12-4 TRBD1 - CASSYTTGVTYEQYF
TRBV21-1 - - CASSKGRAGCEQYF
TRBV28 - - CASTPSPLRGAEQYF
TRBV20-1 - - CSARRSRGPYEQYF
TRBV6-2/TRBV6-3 - - CASSTGPNTEAFF
TRBV28 - - CASSPMTDYGYTF
TRBV9 - - CASSVGGVGEAFF
TRBV5-6 - - CASSSPGGAYTEAFF
TRBV25-1 - once CASSEWEDNEQFF
TRBV30 - once CAWSQSRLYNEQFF
TRBV5-6 - - CASSSRHHEQYF
TRBV30 TRBD1 - CAWSPGQGAQPQHF
TRBV20-1 TRBD1 - CSARTGSGYTF
TRBV3-1 - - CASSQTPRPQETQYF
TRBV20-1 - - CSAREGDYEQYF
TRBV5-1 TRBD2 - CASSLHTTSGGPTDTQYF
TRBV29-1 - - CSALGTTKGYTF
TRBV29-1 TRBD2 - CSVELAGTYEQYF
TRBV9 - - CASSVYSGAEAFF
TRBV20-1 - once CSARVSMAPKYQETQYF
TRBV20-1 - - CSARPAVTSTDTQYF
TRBV6-2/TRBV6-3 - - CASSRPGDEQFF
TRBV3-1 - - CASSHKGDGNTIYF
TRBV28 - - CASSSPPGRTSTDTQYF
TRBV7-9 TRBD2 - CASSLDAAGGTDTQYF
TRBV2 - - CASSEGVDEQFF
TRBV20-1 - - CSARDITREAGGYTF
TRBV20-1 - - CSARGGGSSYNEQFF
TRBV2 TRBD1 - CASSDGTVLGYTF
TRBV28 TRBD2 - CASSFGDYKYNEQFF
TRBV20-1 - - CSARSGMAEAFF